The entry that follows covers one T cell receptor beta chain sequence. What it recognizes is unknown. A much bigger clone sits one base away, suggesting this may be a read error. Additional DNA sequences in this sample encode the identical CDR3. This entry belongs to a study of shared clonotypes between healthy human individuals. Whole-study results and caveats: Investigators expected sequencing depth to affect clonotype sharing among donors.

The table came from immunoSEQ multiplex PCR; TCRdb's copy has only in-frame clones and leaves some out. The sample gives more than 400,000 clones, 81% of which show up once; over 9.5% is in the top ten. The CDR3 runs to 15 residues. CDR1 and CDR2 (germline): MDHEN, SYDVKM. Sequencing was carried out using PBMCs. The clonotype was recovered from a woman aged 40 to 49 in good health. Some clones in this sample may be carry-over from other donors' samples. This chain links TRBV28 with TRBJ1-4; TRBD1 agrees at 10 bases. CDR3 coding DNA: TGTGCCAGCAGTTCCCCCGGGACAGGGGATGAAAAGCTGTTTTTT. Its protein is CASSSPGTGDEKLFF.